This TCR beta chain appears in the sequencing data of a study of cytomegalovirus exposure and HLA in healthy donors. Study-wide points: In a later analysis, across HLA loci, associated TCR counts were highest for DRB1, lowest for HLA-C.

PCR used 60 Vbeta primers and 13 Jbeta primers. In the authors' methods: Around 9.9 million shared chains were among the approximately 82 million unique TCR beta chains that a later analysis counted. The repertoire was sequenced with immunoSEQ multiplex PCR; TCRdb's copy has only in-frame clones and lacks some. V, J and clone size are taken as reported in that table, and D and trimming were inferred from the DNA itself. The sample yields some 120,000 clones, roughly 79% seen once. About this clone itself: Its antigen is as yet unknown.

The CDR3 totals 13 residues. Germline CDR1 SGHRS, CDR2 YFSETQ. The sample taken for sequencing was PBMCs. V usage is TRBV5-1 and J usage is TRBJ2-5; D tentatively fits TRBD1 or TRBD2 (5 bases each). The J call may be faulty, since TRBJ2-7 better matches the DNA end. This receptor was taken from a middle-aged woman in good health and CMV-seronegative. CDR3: CASSPNGGYEQYF. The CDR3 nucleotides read TGCGCCAGCAGCCCAAATGGGGGCTACGAGCAGTACTTC.